This TCR beta chain came from a study of blood T cell repertoires in COVID-19. Study details: Sample material is recorded as cDNA or gDNA derived from T cells, B-cell-depleted T cells, or PBMCs.

The method was immunoSEQ multiplex PCR; TCRdb's version includes in-frame clones alone and lacks a portion of them. The table records about 140,000 clones, approximately 80% of them present only once. The TCR sequence derives from a woman at least 80 years old with active or convalescent COVID-19. Sequenced sample: peripheral blood.

CDR3 amino acids: CAITQDNSYEQYF. The CDR3, as DNA: TGTGCCATCACCCAGGACAACTCCTACGAGCAGTACTTC. V gene TRBV10-3 combines with J gene TRBJ2-7, with a possible D match to TRBD1 (5 bases). With 7 bases removed from V and 0 bases from J, the gap between germline ends came to 10 bases. Germline V gene data show CDR1 as ENHRY and CDR2 as SYGVKD. The CDR3 extends over 13 amino acids.